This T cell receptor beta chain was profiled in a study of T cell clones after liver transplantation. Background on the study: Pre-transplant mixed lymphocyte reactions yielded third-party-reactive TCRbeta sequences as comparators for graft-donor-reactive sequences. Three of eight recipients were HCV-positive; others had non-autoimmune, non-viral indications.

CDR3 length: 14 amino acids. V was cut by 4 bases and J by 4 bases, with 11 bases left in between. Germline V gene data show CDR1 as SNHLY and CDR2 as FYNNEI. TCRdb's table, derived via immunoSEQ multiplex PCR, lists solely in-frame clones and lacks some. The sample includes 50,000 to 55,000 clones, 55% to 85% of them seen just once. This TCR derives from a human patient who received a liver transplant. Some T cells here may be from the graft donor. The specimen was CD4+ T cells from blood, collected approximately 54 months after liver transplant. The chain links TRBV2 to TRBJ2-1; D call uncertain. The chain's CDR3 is CASSAPLGYNEQFF. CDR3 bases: TGTGCCAGCAGTGCTCCCTTGGGGTACAATGAGCAGTTCTTC. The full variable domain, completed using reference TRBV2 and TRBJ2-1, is EPEVTQTPSHQVTQMGQEVILRCVPISNHLYFYWYRQILGQKVEFLVSFYNNEISEKSEIFDDQFSVERPDGSNFTLKIRSTKLEDSAMYFCASSAPLGYNEQFFGPGTRLTVL.